The clone carrying this T cell receptor (beta chain) was found many times. Its target is unknown. TCRdb re-analysed the reads in MiXCR, keeping a single row per CDR3 protein. The sample contains around 440,000 distinct CDR3 sequences, over 9% of which appear only once. The data stem from a study of T cell repertoires in cytomegalovirus infection. Study observations and caveats: Dominating the ex vivo response were HLA-C-restricted CMV-specific TCR beta clonotypes.

Germline CDR1 SGHTA, CDR2 FQGNSA. V lost 1 base, J lost 11 bases, and 14 bases lay in between. This CDR3 spans 13 amino acids. This chain uses TRBV7-2 with TRBJ1-1, with unresolved D. This TCR was sampled from a human donor in good health (CMV status not recorded). Some clones in this sample may be carry-over from other donors' samples. Sequencing input: PBMCs. DNA of the CDR3: TGTGCCAGCAGCTTAGGCTACGGAGTGGGCGCTTTCTTT. Translated: CASSLGYGVGAFF.